This TCR beta chain was documented in a study of blood T cells in healthy people across ages. V lost 6 bases, J lost 8 bases, and 14 bases stayed unmatched. This CDR3 has 15 amino acids. The germline V gene encodes CDR1 DFQATT and CDR2 SNEGSKA (reference sequence). This clonotype was detected only once. Then a second PCR, running roughly 7 to 11 cycles, was carried out with a sample-barcoded 5' primer and a J-beta primer mix. A single record per CDR3 protein comes from TCRdb applying MiXCR to the 5' RACE reads. The table includes 1.5 million to 2 million distinct CDR3 sequences, around 50% detected once.

Material for sequencing was blood. The chain combines TRBV20-1 with TRBJ1-4; 8 bases are a match to TRBD1. This receptor was identified in a woman between 40 and 55 years old in good health. CDR3 protein: CSATPGTGLAEKLFF. Here the CDR3 DNA reads TGCAGTGCAACCCCCGGGACAGGACTTGCGGAAAAACTGTTTTTT.